The text below deals with one TCR beta chain. The data were taken from a study of shared clonotypes between healthy human individuals. Template amounts of about 290 ng DNA, tens of thousands of T cell genomes, were employed in unsorted PBMC replicate PCRs. Profiled with immunoSEQ multiplex PCR; TCRdb holds only in-frame clones, not every one. The sample shows fewer than 650,000 clones, roughly four fifths of them seen only once. The receptor was derived from a woman aged 40 to 50 in good health. Some clones in this sample may be carry-over from other donors' samples. Material: PBMCs.

DNA of the CDR3: TGTGCCAGCAGCCTTGGGCTGCCGGGCACCGGGGAGCTGTTTTTT. Amino acids: CASSLGLPGTGELFF. The chain couples TRBV7-3 to TRBJ2-2; D is unresolved. The CDR3 length is 15 residues. Germline loops: CDR1 SGHTA, CDR2 FQGTGA. Between the trimmed V and J ends, which lost 5 bases and 4 bases, there was a span of 14 bases. The whole variable domain, filled in from reference TRBV7-3 and TRBJ2-2, reads GAGVSQTPSNKVTEKGKYVELRCDPISGHTALYWYRQSLGQGPEFLIYFQGTGAADDSGLPNDRFFAVRPEGSVSTLKIQRTERGDSAVYLCASSLGLPGTGELFFGEGSRLTVL.